The 18 T cell receptor beta chains given below trace back to one sample, sequenced in a study of tumor T cells in aggressive B-cell lymphoma (dated by TCRdb to the late 2010s). The library was prepared using the immunoSEQ multiplex PCR assay. Drawn from immuneACCESS, this table holds only the in-frame rearrangements with V and J called that TCRdb kept. Clones are partly lost; checked studies trace under half to an unresolved V gene and leave the rest unexplained. In this sample the table shows just over 6,500 clones, 88% of which occur a single time. About 3.1% of the sample lies in the top ten. The specimen was tumor tissue. The receptors shown here come from an adult with diffuse large B cell lymphoma. Some clones in this sample may be carry-over from other donors' samples.

In this sample, this clone turned up once. The chain links TRBV4-3 to TRBJ2-3; TRBD2 agrees at 10 bases. CDR3 length: 16 residues. The germline V gene has CDR1 LGHNA and CDR2 YSLEER. After removal of 1 base from V and 5 bases from J, the junction contained 6 bases not matched to a gene. The CDR3 region has the DNA TGCGCCAGCAGCCAAGTTGGAGCGGGGGGGCGAGATACGCAGTATTTT. It is translated as CASSQVGAGGRDTQYF.

The chain employs TRBV23-1 and TRBJ2-1; weak D call: TRBD2 (5 bases). TRBV23-1 counts as an open reading frame of uncertain function. CDR3 length: 17 amino acids. Deletions cut 3 bases from V and 0 bases from J, with 15 bases between. CDR3 in DNA: TGCGCCAGCAGTCATACGACCGAGCGGACCTCCTACAATGAGCAGTTCTTC. Amino acids: CASSHTTERTSYNEQFF.

This CDR3 is CASSQELAGGSSEQFF. In DNA form, the CDR3 reads TGCGCCAGCAGCCAAGAACTAGCGGGAGGCTCCAGTGAGCAGTTCTTC. The chain links TRBV4-3 to TRBJ2-1, with 12 positions matching TRBD2. This CDR3 is 16 amino acids long. V lost 0 bases and J lost 9; bases outside the gene matches: 6. Germline V CDR1 and CDR2: LGHNA, YSLEER.

The chain uses TRBV21-1 and TRBJ2-2; TRBD2 reflects the table's D call only, with no check against the DNA. TRBV21-1 is a pseudogene segment. This CDR3 is built from 18 residues. Written as DNA, the CDR3 is TGTGCCAGCAGCAGACCGGGACTAGCGGGAGGGAACACCGGGGAGCTGTTTTTT. This gives the protein CASSRPGLAGGNTGELFF.

This clone was detected once. The J gene is TRBJ2-3, the V gene TRBV5-6; D may be TRBD2 (7 bases). The CDR3 contains 16 residues. V was clipped by 1 base and J by 2 bases, with 14 bases between them. Germline CDR1 reads SGHDT; CDR2 reads YYEEEE. The CDR3 DNA follows: TGTGCCAGCAGCTTGCAGGTCGGGGGGCTCACAGATACGCAGTATTTT. This encodes CASSLQVGGLTDTQYF.

The gene calls are TRBV5-5 and TRBJ1-1, with TRBD1 as a possible D gene (6 bases). Looked up from germline, CDR1 is SGHKS and CDR2 is YYEKEE (reference sequence). The CDR3 loop spans 13 amino acids. Trimming removed 5 bases from V and 1 base from J, with 9 bases in between. CDR3 DNA sequence: TGTGCCAGCAGGACAGGAGAGAACACTGAAGCTTTCTTT. This translates into CASRTGENTEAFF.

This chain joins TRBV9 and TRBJ1-2; D perhaps matches TRBD1 (6 bases). Trimming shortened V by 0 bases and J by 0 bases, and 9 bases separated the two germline ends. The CDR3 is made up of 15 amino acids. The germline V gene has CDR1 SGDLS and CDR2 YYNGEE. CDR3 DNA sequence: TGTGCCAGCAGCGTAGGGGGACAAACTAACTATGGCTACACCTTC. It codes for CASSVGGQTNYGYTF.

The chain uses TRBV27 and TRBJ1-2; tentatively, D is TRBD1 (6 bases). Trimming removed 4 bases from V and 7 bases from J, with 19 bases in between. The length of the CDR3 is 15 residues. Per germline, CDR1 MNHEY and CDR2 SMNVEV (reference sequence). The CDR3 loop is CASSSSPAAGVGYTF. CDR3 in DNA: TGTGCCAGCAGTTCATCCCCCGCGGCAGGGGTTGGCTACACCTTC.

V usage is TRBV4-1 and J usage is TRBJ1-5; the D gene is possibly TRBD1 (5 bases). The CDR3 contains 15 residues. V was cut by 4 bases and J by 5 bases, with 15 bases left in between. The germline CDR1 and CDR2 sequences are MGHRA and YSYEKL. In DNA form, the CDR3 reads TGCGCCAGCAGCCTTCGTCAGGCGGGGGATCAGCCCCAGCATTTT. Protein: CASSLRQAGDQPQHF.

The gene calls are TRBV11-2 and TRBJ2-5; TRBD1 is a possible D gene (6 bases). CDR3 length: 16 amino acids. Germline CDR1 reads SGHAT; CDR2 reads FQNNGV. V lost 5 bases and J lost 0, with 16 bases in between. CDR3 sequence reads: CASSPGQSSYQETQYF. As DNA, the CDR3 is TGTGCCAGCAGCCCAGGACAGTCTTCGTACCAAGAGACCCAGTACTTC. Full variable domain (remainder filled in from reference TRBV11-2 and TRBJ2-5): EAGVAQSPRYKIIEKRQSVAFWCNPISGHATLYWYQQILGQGPKLLIQFQNNGVVDDSQLPKDRFSAERLKGVDSTLKIQPAKLEDSAVYLCASSPGQSSYQETQYFGPGTRLLVL.

This clone is a singleton in its sample. This specimen includes other DNA sequences encoding the same CDR3. This sequence joins TRBV20-1 and TRBJ2-3; D remains unclear. V was trimmed by 6 bases and J by 1 base, leaving 5 bases between them. Germline CDR1 DFQATT, CDR2 SNEGSKA (reference sequence). The CDR3 sequence is 11 residues long. The DNA of the CDR3 is TGCAGTGCCTCCGGCACAGATACGCAGTATTTT. The encoded protein is CSASGTDTQYF.

In this sample, this clone turned up once. The rearrangement links TRBV29-1 to TRBJ1-2; D is uncertain. Germline lookup yields CDR1 SQVTM and CDR2 ANQGSEA. The CDR3 is 14 residues long. Deletions cut 3 bases from V and 1 base from J, with 12 bases between. CDR3 region: CSVDGQAFNYGYTF. CDR3 nucleotides: TGCAGCGTTGATGGGCAAGCATTTAACTATGGCTACACCTTC.

This clone was detected a few times. The chain carries TRBV27 and TRBJ2-3; possibly TRBD2 for D (5 bases). CDR1 and CDR2 from the germline V gene are MNHEY and SMNVEV (reference sequence). V dropped 4 bases and J dropped 5 bases, with 10 bases sitting between them. The CDR3 totals 13 residues. The CDR3 protein is CASSSTRGDTQYF. The CDR3 coding sequence is TGTGCCAGCAGTTCTACTAGAGGAGATACGCAGTATTTT.

The rearrangement uses TRBV7-9 and TRBJ1-2; the D gene is possibly TRBD1 (6 bases). Trimming took 5 bases from V and 0 from J, leaving 7 bases between them. In germline, CDR1 is SEHNR, CDR2 FQNEAQ (reference sequence). There are 13 residues in the CDR3. The CDR3 region is CASSRDTNYGYTF. CDR3 DNA sequence: TGTGCCAGCAGCCGGGACACTAACTATGGCTACACCTTC.

J is TRBJ1-2 and V is TRBV6-1; the D is unclear. In germline, CDR1 is MNHNS, CDR2 SASEGT. The CDR3 spans 16 residues. V dropped 2 bases and J dropped 13 bases, with 26 bases sitting between them. The CDR3 sequence is CASSERYLLPQAMFTF. The CDR3 bases are TGTGCCAGCAGTGAACGCTACCTGTTACCCCAGGCGATGTTCACCTTC.

This chain links TRBV4-2 with TRBJ1-2; D perhaps matches TRBD1 (6 bases). Germline-derived CDR1 and CDR2 are LGHNA and YNFKEQ. Between the trimmed V and J ends, which lost 4 bases and 4 bases, there was a span of 10 bases. There are 13 residues in the CDR3. CDR3 protein: CASSLRGSYGYTF. CDR3 nucleotide sequence: TGTGCCAGCAGCCTTAGGGGGTCCTATGGCTACACCTTC.

As concerns this clone: Other DNA sequences within the sample encode an identical CDR3. The chain combines TRBV18 with TRBJ1-3; maybe TRBD1 (6 bases). Trimming took 1 base from V and 0 from J, leaving 22 bases between them. The CDR3 length is 20 residues. Germline assignment: CDR1 KGHSH and CDR2 LQKENI. This chain's CDR3 is CASSPRKQGPSLPSGNTIYF. The CDR3 DNA reads TGTGCCAGCTCACCACGAAAACAGGGTCCTTCCTTGCCCTCTGGAAACACCATATATTTT.

V is TRBV7-8 and J is TRBJ1-1; D may be TRBD1 (6 bases). The CDR3 totals 13 residues. The ends were cut back, 5 bases at V and 7 bases at J, with 14 bases in the middle. Germline CDR1 SGHVS, CDR2 FQNEAQ. CDR3 residues: CASSPYQGFEAFF. In DNA, the CDR3 is TGTGCCAGCAGCCCCTACCAGGGGTTTGAAGCTTTCTTT.